These 17 T cell receptor beta chains came from one sample sequenced in a study of blood T cells in healthy people across ages. Primed by a sample-barcoded 5' primer and a J-beta primer mix, a second PCR proceeded for about 7 to 11 cycles. From the 5' RACE reads, TCRdb called clonotypes with MiXCR, one entry per CDR3 protein. The sample has roughly 1.5 million distinct CDR3 sequences; 42% are singletons. The material sequenced was blood. Source of these receptors: a woman aged 18 to 35 in good health.

This clonotype has more than one count but fewer than ten. V and J are TRBV4-3 and TRBJ2-1; perhaps D is TRBD1 or TRBD2 (5 bases each). Germline CDR1 reads LGHNA; CDR2 reads YSLEER. The V gene lost 1 base and the J gene lost 3 bases, with 16 bases spanning the gap. This CDR3 has 17 residues. CDR3 sequence: CASSQGQWGAGYNEQFF. The CDR3 region has the DNA TGCGCCAGCAGCCAAGGACAATGGGGCGCGGGCTACAATGAGCAGTTCTTC.

This clonotype was observed a single time. This chain connects TRBV20-1 to TRBJ2-2, with D maybe TRBD2 (5 bases). CDR1 and CDR2 from the germline V gene are DFQATT and SNEGSKA (reference sequence). The CDR3 is 13 amino acids. CDR3: CTPRAVYTGELFF. DNA of the CDR3: TGCACCCCCCGAGCGGTGTACACCGGGGAGCTGTTTTTT.

This chain uses TRBV9 with TRBJ2-5; TRBD2 matches at 7 bases. The ends lost 0 bases at V and 2 bases at J; junction bases unmatched: 7. Germline-derived CDR1 and CDR2 are SGDLS and YYNGEE. This CDR3 spans 16 amino acids. The CDR3 bases are TGTGCCAGCAGCGTAGCGACCGGACTAGGTCAAGAGACCCAGTACTTC. Translation gives CASSVATGLGQETQYF.

This clonotype was observed a handful of times. This rearrangement joins TRBV5-1 to TRBJ2-3; 7 bases line up with TRBD1. This CDR3 contains 15 residues. Germline CDR1 reads SGHRS; CDR2 reads YFSETQ. The ends lost 7 bases at V and 2 bases at J; junction bases unmatched: 10. DNA for the CDR3: TGCGCCAGCCATAACCGGGACAGCCTCACAGATACGCAGTATTTT. This encodes CASHNRDSLTDTQYF. Using reference TRBV5-1 and TRBJ2-3 for the parts outside the CDR3, the full variable domain is KAGVTQTPRYLIKTRGQQVTLSCSPISGHRSVSWYQQTPGQGLQFLFEYFSETQRNKGNFPGRFSGRQFSNSRSEMNVSTLELGDSALYLCASHNRDSLTDTQYFGPGTRLTVL.

The rearrangement joins TRBV11-1 to TRBJ1-2; maybe TRBD1 (6 bases). Germline CDR1 and CDR2: SGHAT and FQDESV (reference sequence). The CDR3 is 14 residues long. Trimming shortened V by 5 bases and J by 0 bases, and 10 bases separated the two germline ends. The DNA of the CDR3 is TGTGCCAGCAGCATGGACAGCCCTAACTATGGCTACACCTTC. Residues: CASSMDSPNYGYTF.

The chain employs TRBV29-1 and TRBJ2-3; unclear D gene. V was cut by 5 bases and J by 0 bases, with 12 bases left in between. The CDR3 runs 14 residues. Germline V gene sequence: CDR1 SQVTM, CDR2 ANQGSEA. CDR3 DNA: TGCAGCGTTACCGCCGACACTAGCACAGATACGCAGTATTTT. Amino acids: CSVTADTSTDTQYF.

This clonotype was seen a handful of times. V is TRBV20-1 and J is TRBJ1-2; 10 nucleotides align to TRBD1. In germline, CDR1 is DFQATT, CDR2 SNEGSKA (reference sequence). The V segment lost 5 bases and the J segment 8 bases; nucleotides outside the gene matches: 8. The CDR3 consists of 13 residues. The CDR3 loop reads CSASTGGRLGYTF. Here the CDR3 DNA reads TGCAGTGCTTCGACAGGGGGCCGGCTCGGCTACACCTTC.

The rearrangement links TRBV28 to TRBJ1-1; 7 bases fit TRBD1. Looked up from germline, CDR1 is MDHEN and CDR2 is SYDVKM. This CDR3 is 17 amino acids long. Germline trimming cut 7 bases from V and 0 bases from J; bases unmatched to any gene: 14. The CDR3 sequence: CASNLRTGPRVNTEAFF. The DNA for the CDR3 is TGTGCCAGCAACCTTCGGACAGGCCCTAGGGTGAACACTGAAGCTTTCTTT.

This clonotype turned up a few times. This chain links TRBV10-3 with TRBJ1-6, with TRBD1 matching over 10 bases. The germline V gene encodes CDR1 ENHRY and CDR2 SYGVKD. CDR3 length: 14 residues. The V gene end was trimmed by 6 bases and the J gene end by 9 bases; junction bases not matched to a gene: 5. CDR3 DNA sequence: TGTGCCATCAGCTACCGGACAGGGGGTTCACCCCTCCACTTT. Translated: CAISYRTGGSPLHF.

This chain uses TRBV6-2 or TRBV6-3 with TRBJ2-1; 7 nucleotides align to TRBD1. With V trimmed by 10 bases and J by 7 bases, 7 bases remained unmatched. This CDR3 is built from 12 residues. Germline V gene lookup returns CDR1 MNHEY and CDR2 SVGEGT. In nucleotides, the CDR3 is TGTGCCACCTGGGACAGTCTAAATGAGCAGTTCTTC. Translating gives CATWDSLNEQFF.

This clonotype has only a few counts. This sequence joins TRBV7-2 and TRBJ2-7; possible D gene TRBD1, 5 bases. The CDR3 sequence is 14 residues long. Germline V gene sequence: CDR1 SGHTA, CDR2 FQGNSA. The ends were cut back, 4 bases at V and 3 bases at J, with 13 bases in the middle. The CDR3 bases are TGTGCCAGCAGCTCCCAGGGTCGGTACTACGAGCAGTACTTC. The encoded protein is CASSSQGRYYEQYF.

This chain uses TRBV7-9 with TRBJ2-3, with TRBD2 identical over 11 bases. J was trimmed by 6 bases and V by 2 bases; bases with no gene match: 10. The length of the CDR3 is 17 residues. Germline CDR1 is SEHNR and CDR2 is FQNEAQ (reference sequence). CDR3 bases: TGTGCCAGCAGCTTATTCCGTTTAGCGGGGGGGCTGGATACGCAGTATTTT. This translates into CASSLFRLAGGLDTQYF.

The table lists this clonotype with many counts. This chain joins TRBV9 and TRBJ2-7; 12 nucleotides line up with TRBD1. From germline, CDR1 is SGDLS and CDR2 YYNGEE. The J segment lost 4 bases and the V segment lost 3 bases, leaving 5 bases of the junction unmatched. The CDR3 totals 15 residues. In nucleotides, the CDR3 is TGTGCCAGCAGCGCTGGGACAGGGGGCGTGTACGAGCAGTACTTC. Its protein product is CASSAGTGGVYEQYF.

The chain has TRBV3-1 and TRBJ1-5; D call uncertain. Trimming pared 0 bases from V and 4 bases from J, leaving 10 bases between. The germline V gene encodes CDR1 LGHDT and CDR2 YNNKEL (reference sequence). The CDR3 is 15 amino acids. The CDR3 spells CASSQDWRANQPQHF. Written as DNA, the CDR3 is TGTGCCAGCAGCCAAGATTGGAGGGCGAATCAGCCCCAGCATTTT.

This chain connects TRBV9 to TRBJ2-3, with TRBD2 matching 10 bases. With 4 bases clipped from V and 4 bases from J, the junction kept 6 bases outside the gene matches. The CDR3 covers 15 residues. Germline V gives CDR1 SGDLS, CDR2 YYNGEE. This chain's CDR3 is CASSQRGGRPDTQYF. The CDR3 nucleotides read TGTGCCAGCAGCCAGCGGGGGGGCCGCCCAGATACGCAGTATTTT.

The V and J genes are TRBV28 and TRBJ2-3; D ambiguous. The CDR3 spans 12 residues. With 6 bases removed from V and 6 bases from J, the gap between germline ends came to 10 bases. In germline, CDR1 is MDHEN, CDR2 SYDVKM. CDR3 amino acids: CASRLFGDTQYF. In DNA form, the CDR3 reads TGTGCCAGCAGGCTCTTTGGGGATACGCAGTATTTT.

This chain joins TRBV21-1 and TRBJ1-2. TRBV21-1 is classified as a pseudogene. This CDR3 has 10 residues. The CDR3 reads CASTQRGYTF. The CDR3 bases are TGTGCCAGCACGCAACGAGGCTACACCTTC.